This T cell receptor beta chain is drawn from a study of human T cells and chemical hapten exposure. Study results and caveats: Donors, who had alopecia, may show an immune response that differs from healthy people's.

A word on this clonotype: Its antigen is unknown.

TCRdb called the RACE reads again in MiXCR, with one record for every CDR3 protein. Altogether around 120,000 distinct CDR3 sequences are present, around 10% being singletons, with the ten largest covering 3% to 4%. Time point defined: patch test 1, 2 weeks after DPC sensitization. The treatment was: therapeutic diphenylcyclopropenone sensitization with weekly scalp DPC. The sample here was whole blood, taken in connection with sensitization to the hapten diphenylcyclopropenone (DPC). This clonotype was sampled from a woman aged 40-49 years with alopecia areata. Some clones in this sample may be carry-over from other donors' samples.

The CDR3 bases are TGTGCCAGCAGCGTTAGCGGGTACAACAATGAGCAGTTCTTC. Residues: CASSVSGYNNEQFF. The chain employs TRBV5-4 and TRBJ2-1; 7 nucleotides align to TRBD2. The CDR3 loop spans 14 amino acids. In germline, CDR1 is SGHNT, CDR2 YYREEE (reference sequence). Trimming cost V 4 bases and J 5 bases; bases outside gene matches: 6. The whole variable domain, remainder taken from reference TRBV5-4 and TRBJ2-1, is ETGVTQSPTHLIKTRGQQVTLRCSSQSGHNTVSWYQQALGQGPQFIFQYYREEENGRGNFPPRFSGLQFPNYSSELNVNALELDDSALYLCASSVSGYNNEQFFGPGTRLTVL.